The source of this TCR beta chain is a study of blood T cell repertoires in COVID-19. Germline lookup yields CDR1 LGHNA and CDR2 YSLEER. The CDR3 length is 15 residues. The ends were cut back, 1 base at V and 4 bases at J, with 13 bases in the middle. Sequenced by immunoSEQ multiplex PCR; TCRdb stores in-frame clones only, minus some. The sample lists 120,000 to 150,000 clones, approximately 89% occurring once. The TCR was taken from a human donor in a cohort sampled during active COVID-19. Sequencing was carried out using peripheral blood. The genes are TRBV4-3 and TRBJ1-2; D possibly corresponds to TRBD1 (6 bases). CDR3 amino acids: CASSQGPNRAYGYTF. Here the CDR3 DNA reads TGCGCCAGCAGCCAAGGGCCAAACAGGGCCTATGGCTACACCTTC.